Listed here are 3 T cell receptor beta chains from one sample, sequenced in a study of Tregs in tolerant kidney transplant recipients. Here immunoSEQ multiplex PCR was the method, and the copy in TCRdb shows in-frame clones only, minus some. Among about 56,000 clones, around 80% were seen once, and the ten largest hold 4% to 6.5%. What was sequenced was CD4+ T cells from blood. These receptors were taken from a human donor in good health.

The CDR3 DNA follows: TGTGCCAGCAGTGAAAGGTCGGGAGGGAACTCCTACAATGAGCAGTTCTTC. As protein: CASSERSGGNSYNEQFF. The gene calls are TRBV6-1 and TRBJ2-1, with 8 bases lining up with TRBD2. The trim removed 2 bases at V and 0 bases at J, leaving 6 bases unmatched. Germline V CDR1 and CDR2: MNHNS, SASEGT. The CDR3 contains 17 residues.

This sequence joins TRBV10-1 and TRBJ1-2; no clear D gene. This CDR3 has 12 residues. V lost 3 bases to trimming and J lost 4 bases, with 6 bases between them. The germline CDR1 and CDR2 sequences are WNHNN and SYGVQD (reference sequence). The CDR3 bases are TGCGCCAGCAGTGATGGGATCTATGGCTACACCTTC. The encoded protein is CASSDGIYGYTF.

V gene TRBV27 combines with J gene TRBJ2-7; 10 positions agree with TRBD2. The junction had 11 bases not matched to a gene; V was cut back by 1 base and J by 2 bases. CDR1 MNHEY and CDR2 SMNVEV come from the germline V gene (reference sequence). The length of the CDR3 is 18 residues. The CDR3 region is CASSLFALAGDNTYEQYF. CDR3 nucleotide sequence: TGTGCCAGCAGTTTATTCGCCCTAGCGGGAGATAATACCTACGAGCAGTACTTC.